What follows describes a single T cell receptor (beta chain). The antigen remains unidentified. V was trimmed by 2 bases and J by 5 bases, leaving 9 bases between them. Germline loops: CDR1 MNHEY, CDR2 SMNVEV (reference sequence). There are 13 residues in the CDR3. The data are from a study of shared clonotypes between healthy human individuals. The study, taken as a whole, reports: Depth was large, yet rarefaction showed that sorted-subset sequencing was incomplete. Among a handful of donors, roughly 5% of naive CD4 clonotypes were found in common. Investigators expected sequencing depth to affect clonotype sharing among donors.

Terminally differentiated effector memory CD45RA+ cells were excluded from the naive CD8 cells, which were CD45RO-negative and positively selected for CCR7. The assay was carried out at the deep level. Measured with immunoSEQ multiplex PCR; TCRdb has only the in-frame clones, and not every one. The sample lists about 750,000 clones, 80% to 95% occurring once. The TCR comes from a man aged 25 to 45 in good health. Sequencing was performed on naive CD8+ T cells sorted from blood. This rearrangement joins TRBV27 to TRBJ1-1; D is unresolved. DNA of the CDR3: TGTGCCAGCAGTTTACAGGTTTTTACTGAAGCTTTCTTT. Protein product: CASSLQVFTEAFF.